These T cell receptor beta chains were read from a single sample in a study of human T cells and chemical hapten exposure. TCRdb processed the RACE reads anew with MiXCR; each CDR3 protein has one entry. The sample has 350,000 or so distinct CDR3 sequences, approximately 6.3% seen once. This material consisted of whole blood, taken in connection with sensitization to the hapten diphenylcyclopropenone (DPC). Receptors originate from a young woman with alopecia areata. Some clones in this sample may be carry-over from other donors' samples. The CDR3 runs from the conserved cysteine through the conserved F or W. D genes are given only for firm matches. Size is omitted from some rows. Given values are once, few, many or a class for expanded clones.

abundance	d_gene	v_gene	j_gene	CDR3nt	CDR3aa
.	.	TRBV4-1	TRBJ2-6	TGCGCCAGCAGCCAAGATCAGTATGAGAGGGCCAACGTCCTGACTTTC	CASSQDQYERANVLTF
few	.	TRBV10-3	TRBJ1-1	TGTGCCATCAGTGACGACCCTTCGGGGACATACGAAGCTTTCTTT	CAISDDPSGTYEAFF
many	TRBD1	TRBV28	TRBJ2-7	TGTGCCAGCAGTTACCTCAATGACAGGGGGAGCTACGAGCAGTACTTC	CASSYLNDRGSYEQYF
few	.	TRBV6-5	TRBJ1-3	TGTGCCAGCAGTTACGGCCCAGCCTGGAACACCATATATTTT	CASSYGPAWNTIYF
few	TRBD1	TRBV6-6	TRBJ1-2	TGTGCCAGCAGTTACCGCGGGGACAGCTATGGCTACACCTTC	CASSYRGDSYGYTF
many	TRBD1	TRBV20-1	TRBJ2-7	TGCAGTGCTAGAGGGACAGGGGACCACTACGAGCAGTACTTC	CSARGTGDHYEQYF
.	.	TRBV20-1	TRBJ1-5	TGCAGTGCAAAGACTCCGGGCCTCCAGCCCCAGCATTTT	CSAKTPGLQPQHF
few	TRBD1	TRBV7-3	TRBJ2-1	TGTGCCAGCAGCTTAATAGGGACAGGGATGAATGAGCAGTTCTTC	CASSLIGTGMNEQFF
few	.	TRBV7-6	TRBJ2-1	TGTGCCAGCAGCCCACAACCCCCGGCACAGTCATTCTACAATGAGCAGTTCTTC	CASSPQPPAQSFYNEQFF
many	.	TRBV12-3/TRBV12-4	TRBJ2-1	TGTGCCAGCAGTTGGGTACGAAACAATGAGCAGTTCTTC	CASSWVRNNEQFF
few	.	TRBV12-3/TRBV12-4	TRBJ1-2	TGTGCCAGCAGCCTAACAGGCCTGAATGGCTACACCTTC	CASSLTGLNGYTF
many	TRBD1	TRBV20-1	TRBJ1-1	TGCAGTGCTAGGCCTGGAGACAGGGTTAACACTGAAGCTTTCTTT	CSARPGDRVNTEAFF
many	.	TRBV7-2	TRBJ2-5	TGTGCCAGCAGCCCGTTAGCTTCCGGAACCCAGTACTTC	CASSPLASGTQYF
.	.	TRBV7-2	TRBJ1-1	TGTGCCAGCAGCTTAGCGCTTGTGTGGAACACTGAAGCTTTCTTT	CASSLALVWNTEAFF
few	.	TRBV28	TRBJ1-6	TGTGCCAGCAGTTTACCCTCAGGAACCCCGTATAATTCACCCCTCCACTTT	CASSLPSGTPYNSPLHF
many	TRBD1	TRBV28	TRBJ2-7	TGTGCCAGCAGTTTAAGGGGGCTGAGCTACGAGCAGTACTTC	CASSLRGLSYEQYF
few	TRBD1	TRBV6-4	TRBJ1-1	TGTGCCAGCATTTCGGCCGGGACAGGGGGCGCATTGGTCTTGAACACTGAAGCTTTCTTT	CASISAGTGGALVLNTEAFF
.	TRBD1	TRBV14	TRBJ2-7	TGTGCCAGCAGCCGAGTCCTGGACAGGGGCGAGCAGTACTTC	CASSRVLDRGEQYF
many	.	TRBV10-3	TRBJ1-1	TGTGCCACCCTGGGGACGGGCACTGAAGCTTTCTTT	CATLGTGTEAFF
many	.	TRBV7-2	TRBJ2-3	TGTGCCAGCAGCTTAGGGACCACAGATACAGATACGCAGTATTTT	CASSLGTTDTDTQYF
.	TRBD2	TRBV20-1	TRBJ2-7	TGCAGTGCTAGAGTCCCCAGCGGGGGGACCTACGAGCAGTACTTC	CSARVPSGGTYEQYF
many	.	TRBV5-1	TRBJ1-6	TGCGCCAGCAGCTTGACCAGGACTAATTCACCCCTCCACTTT	CASSLTRTNSPLHF
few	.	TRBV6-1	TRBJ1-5	TGTGCCAGCAGTGAATGGGAATATAGCAATCAGCCCCAGCATTTT	CASSEWEYSNQPQHF
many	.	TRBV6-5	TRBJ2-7	TGTGCCAGCAGTTACAAGGCTCCGGGGGCGAGATACGAGCAGTACTTC	CASSYKAPGARYEQYF
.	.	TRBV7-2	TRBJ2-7	TGTGCCAGCAGCTGGGACAAGGGGCAGTACTTC	CASSWDKGQYF
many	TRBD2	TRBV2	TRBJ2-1	TGTGCCAGCAGCCCGGGGGGAATCTTAGGGGTCTTC	CASSPGGILGVF
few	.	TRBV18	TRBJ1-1	TGTGCCAGCTCACCAAGGGCAGCCTCGGGGACTGAAGCTTTCTTT	CASSPRAASGTEAFF
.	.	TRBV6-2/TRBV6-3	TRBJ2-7	TGTGCCAGCAGTTACTCGAGAATTCCGGGACAAAAAGGGGGGTACTTC	CASSYSRIPGQKGGYF
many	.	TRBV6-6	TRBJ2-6	TGTGCCAGCCAACGAGGGGAGGCTGGGGCCAACGTCCTGACTTTC	CASQRGEAGANVLTF
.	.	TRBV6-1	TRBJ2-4	TGTGCCAGCAGTGAAGCAGTACATATTCAGTACTTC	CASSEAVHIQYF
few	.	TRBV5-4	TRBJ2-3	TGTGCCAGTCAGCTGGGCAGGGGTAGCACAGATACGCAGTATTTT	CASQLGRGSTDTQYF
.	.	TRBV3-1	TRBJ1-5	TGTGCCAGCAGCCACTATGGGGTGGGTCAGCCCCAGCATTTT	CASSHYGVGQPQHF
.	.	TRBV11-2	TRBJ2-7	TGTGCCAGCAGCTTAGCTTCGACGGTCCTTCAGTACTTC	CASSLASTVLQYF
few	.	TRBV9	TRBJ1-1	TGTGCCAGCAGCGCAACAGGGAGGTACACTGAAGCTTTCTTT	CASSATGRYTEAFF
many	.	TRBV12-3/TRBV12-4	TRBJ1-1	TGTGCCAGCAGTTTACACGATTACTTAGAGGGGACTGAAGCTTTCTTT	CASSLHDYLEGTEAFF
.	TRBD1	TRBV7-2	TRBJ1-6	TGTGCCAGCAGCCGCGAAACAGGGACAGGGAGTTCACCCCTCCACTTT	CASSRETGTGSSPLHF
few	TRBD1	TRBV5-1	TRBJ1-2	TGCGCCAGCAGCTTGGGACAGGGCAGGAGCTATGGCTACACCTTC	CASSLGQGRSYGYTF
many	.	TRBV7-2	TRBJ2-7	TGTGCCAGCAGCTCCCTACGACGGGGGGCGCGTCACGAGCAGTACTTC	CASSSLRRGARHEQYF
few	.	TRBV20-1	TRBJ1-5	TGCAGTGCTAGTCTCGAGGGCAGCCTCAATCAGCCCCAGCATTTT	CSASLEGSLNQPQHF
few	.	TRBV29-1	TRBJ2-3	TGCAGCGTTGAGGGAACTAGCCTAAGCACAGATACGCAGTATTTT	CSVEGTSLSTDTQYF
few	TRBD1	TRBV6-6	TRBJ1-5	TGTGCCAGCAGCTTTGACAGGGCAGCAAATCAGCCCCAGCATTTT	CASSFDRAANQPQHF
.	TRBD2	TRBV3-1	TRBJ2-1	TGTGCCAGCAGCCAAGATAGGGTAGCGGGGGGGCCCCTCGATGAGCAGTTCTTC	CASSQDRVAGGPLDEQFF
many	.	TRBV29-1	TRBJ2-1	TGCAGCGTTGAAGTTATCAATGAGCAGTTCTTC	CSVEVINEQFF
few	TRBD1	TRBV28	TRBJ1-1	TGTGCCAGCAGCTCTCCCGGGGACAGGGGGCGAGGCACTGAAGCTTTCTTT	CASSSPGDRGRGTEAFF
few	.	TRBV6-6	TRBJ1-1	TGTGCCAGCAGGAACAGCCAGAACACTGAAGCTTTCTTT	CASRNSQNTEAFF
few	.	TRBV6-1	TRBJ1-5	TGTGCCAGCAGTGATAGAGGGCCTAGCAATCAGCCCCAGCATTTT	CASSDRGPSNQPQHF
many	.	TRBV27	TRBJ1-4	TGTGCCAGCAGTTACAGGGTCGGCGAAAAACTGTTTTTT	CASSYRVGEKLFF
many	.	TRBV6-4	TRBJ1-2	TGTGCCAGCAGTGACCGAGCGACAGACCCTGCAGGCTACACCTTC	CASSDRATDPAGYTF
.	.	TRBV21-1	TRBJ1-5	TGTGCCAGCAGCAAAGTGGGGGTATATCAGCCCCAGCATTTT	CASSKVGVYQPQHF
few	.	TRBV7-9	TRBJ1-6	TGTGCCAGCAGCTCAGGACAGTATAATTCACCCCTCCACTTT	CASSSGQYNSPLHF
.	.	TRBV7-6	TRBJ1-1	TGTGCCAGCAGCTTCGATACGGGGAACACTGAAGCTTTCTTT	CASSFDTGNTEAFF
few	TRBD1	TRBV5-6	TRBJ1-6	TGTGCCAGCAGCGAGTTGGACAGGGCGGATTCACCCCTCCACTTT	CASSELDRADSPLHF
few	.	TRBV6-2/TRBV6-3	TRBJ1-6	TGTGCCAGCAGGGCACCCTCCGTACCCCTCCACTTT	CASRAPSVPLHF
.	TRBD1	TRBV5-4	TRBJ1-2	TGTGCCAGCAGCGAGGACAGGGCCGGGAACTATGGCTACACCTTC	CASSEDRAGNYGYTF
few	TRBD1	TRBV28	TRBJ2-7	TGTGCCAGCAGTTCCTCAGGACAGGGGATAGAGCAGTACTTC	CASSSSGQGIEQYF
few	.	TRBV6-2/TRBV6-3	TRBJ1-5	TGTGCCAGCAGTTACGCAGACAAAAGGAATCAGCCCCAGCATTTT	CASSYADKRNQPQHF
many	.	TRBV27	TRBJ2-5	TGTGCCAGCAGTACGAGAACAGACCAAGAGACCCAGTACTTC	CASSTRTDQETQYF